The 17 T cell receptor beta chains below come from one sample, sequenced in a study of blood T cell repertoires in COVID-19. TCRdb's table, derived via immunoSEQ multiplex PCR, lists solely in-frame clones and lacks some. Of some 64,000 clones listed, 65% to 80% are singletons. Material for sequencing was peripheral blood. The receptors come from a woman aged 80 or over with active or convalescent COVID-19.

The rearrangement joins TRBV7-8 to TRBJ1-2; TRBD1 matches at 12 bases. Trimming removed 6 bases from V and 8 bases from J; junction bases left unmatched: 7. This CDR3 has 14 amino acids. CDR1 is SGHVS, CDR2 FQNEAQ, per germline. CDR3 bases: TGTGCCAGCAGGGCCGGGACAGGGGGCTGGGGCTACACCTTC. Its protein is CASRAGTGGWGYTF.

This clone was counted a single time. V gene TRBV3-1 (or the pseudogene TRBV3-2) combines with J gene TRBJ1-1; D remains ambiguous. V lost 1 base to trimming and J lost 3 bases, with 6 bases between them. Germline-derived CDR1 and CDR2 are LGHDT and YNNKEL (reference sequence). This CDR3 has 13 residues. The CDR3 DNA is TGTGCCAGCAGCCAAGGCAGGTACACTGAAGCTTTCTTT. It codes for CASSQGRYTEAFF.

The chain is built from TRBV5-1 and TRBJ1-2, with TRBD1 as a possible D gene (6 bases). The CDR3 is 15 residues long. Germline assignment: CDR1 SGHRS and CDR2 YFSETQ. The ends were cut back, 0 bases at V and 2 bases at J, with 11 bases in the middle. The CDR3 region is CASSLGSGENYGYTF. The DNA for the CDR3 is TGCGCCAGCAGCTTGGGATCAGGGGAGAACTATGGCTACACCTTC.

V and J are TRBV19 and TRBJ1-1; 9 bases are a match to TRBD1. Germline CDR1 and CDR2: LNHDA and SQIVND (reference sequence). This CDR3 is 18 amino acids long. V dropped 4 bases and J dropped 4; count of bases not matched to a gene: 16. In DNA, the CDR3 is TGTGCCAGTAGTAGACAATACCGGGACAGGGAAAGGAGCACTGAAGCTTTCTTT. Translating it yields CASSRQYRDRERSTEAFF.

V gene TRBV9 combines with J gene TRBJ2-3, with 9 bases aligning to TRBD2. The ends lost 0 bases at V and 3 bases at J; junction bases unmatched: 8. Germline V gene sequence: CDR1 SGDLS, CDR2 YYNGEE. There are 17 residues in the CDR3. CDR3 DNA sequence: TGTGCCAGCAGCGTAGCCGGCGGGGGGGCCGGTACAGATACGCAGTATTTT. The encoded protein is CASSVAGGGAGTDTQYF.

This chain connects TRBV2 to TRBJ1-5; D unresolved. Trimming removed 7 bases from V and 3 bases from J, with 10 bases in between. The CDR3 covers 13 residues. Per the germline V gene, CDR1 is SNHLY and CDR2 is FYNNEI. The CDR3 sequence is CASTPRDNQPQHF. CDR3 DNA sequence: TGTGCCAGCACGCCGCGGGACAATCAGCCCCAGCATTTT. The variable domain in full, with the rest retrieved from reference TRBV2 and TRBJ1-5, is EPEVTQTPSHQVTQMGQEVILRCVPISNHLYFYWYRQILGQKVEFLVSFYNNEISEKSEIFDDQFSVERPDGSNFTLKIRSTKLEDSAMYFCASTPRDNQPQHFGDGTRLSIL.

The CDR3 DNA reads as TGTGCCAGCTCAATCGGACAGGGCCTCTATGGCTACACCTTC. Its protein product is CASSIGQGLYGYTF. The chain recombines TRBV18 with TRBJ1-2, with 8 bases matching TRBD1. The V gene end was trimmed by 5 bases and the J gene end by 4 bases; junction bases not matched to a gene: 6. The CDR3 has 14 amino acids. Germline assignment: CDR1 KGHSH and CDR2 LQKENI.

The J gene is TRBJ1-2, the V gene TRBV11-1; TRBD1 matches at 9 bases. This CDR3 spans 14 amino acids. Germline V CDR1 and CDR2: SGHAT, FQDESV (reference sequence). With 6 bases clipped from V and 8 bases from J, the junction kept 10 bases outside the gene matches. The CDR3, as DNA: TGTGCCAGCAGACCCAACAGGGGGCTCGGCGGCTACACCTTC. It specifies CASRPNRGLGGYTF.

The chain employs TRBV10-3 and TRBJ1-6, with D maybe TRBD1 (6 bases). V was cut by 0 bases and J by 13 bases, with 13 bases left in between. The CDR3 has 14 residues. Per the germline V gene, CDR1 is ENHRY and CDR2 is SYGVKD. The CDR3 reads CAISESSQGWPLHF. The DNA for the CDR3 is TGTGCCATCAGTGAGTCTTCCCAGGGGTGGCCCCTCCACTTT.

In DNA form, the CDR3 reads TGTGCCAGCAGCAAAGAGGCGACAGTTACCTACGAGCAGTACTTC. Protein: CASSKEATVTYEQYF. The J gene is TRBJ2-7, the V gene TRBV21-1; TRBD1, the table's D call, was not compared with the DNA. TRBV21-1 is tagged as a pseudogene. The CDR3 is made up of 15 amino acids.

The genes are TRBV5-1 and TRBJ1-4, with D hard to call. V was trimmed by 2 bases and J by 0 bases, leaving 5 bases between them. The CDR3 is 14 residues long. Germline loops: CDR1 SGHRS, CDR2 YFSETQ. Here the CDR3 DNA reads TGCGCCAGCAGCTTAACAGCAACTAATGAAAAACTGTTTTTT. Protein sequence: CASSLTATNEKLFF.

V and J are TRBV6-5 and TRBJ2-7; TRBD1 matches at 8 bases. V was pared by 8 bases and J by 2 bases, with 8 bases of the junction left unmatched. The germline V gene encodes CDR1 MNHEY and CDR2 SVGAGI. The CDR3 extends over 14 amino acids. CDR3 nucleotide sequence: TGTGCCAGCGCCCGGACAGGGATTCCCTACGAGCAGTACTTC. It encodes CASARTGIPYEQYF.

This clone was observed once. This rearrangement joins TRBV10-1 to TRBJ2-1, with TRBD2 matching over 7 bases. In germline, CDR1 is WNHNN, CDR2 SYGVQD (reference sequence). J lost 1 base, V lost 1 base, and 1 base had no gene match. The CDR3 is 15 residues long. CDR3 DNA sequence: TGCGCCAGCAGTGAGTATAGCGGGTCCTACAATGAGCAGTTCTTC. Its translation: CASSEYSGSYNEQFF.

The V and J genes are TRBV4-1 and TRBJ1-4, with D tentatively TRBD1 (6 bases). Germline V gene sequence: CDR1 MGHRA, CDR2 YSYEKL. V lost 5 bases and J 4 bases, leaving 11 bases between the germline ends. This CDR3 spans 14 amino acids. The CDR3 here is CASSTDRVNEKLFF. CDR3 coding DNA: TGCGCCAGCAGCACGGACAGAGTTAATGAAAAACTGTTTTTT.

The gene calls are TRBV5-1 and TRBJ1-1; 8 nucleotides agree with TRBD1. Germline lookup yields CDR1 SGHRS and CDR2 YFSETQ. With 7 bases clipped from V and 1 base from J, the junction kept 3 bases outside the gene matches. CDR3 length equals 13 residues. DNA for the CDR3: TGCGCCAGCCTTGGACAGGGGAACACTGAAGCTTTCTTT. This sequence encodes CASLGQGNTEAFF.

The chain combines TRBV5-5 with TRBJ2-7; 9 nucleotides align to TRBD1. Germline V gene sequence: CDR1 SGHKS, CDR2 YYEKEE (reference sequence). The trim removed 1 base at V and 2 bases at J, leaving 4 bases unmatched. This CDR3 contains 15 residues. For the CDR3, the DNA is TGTGCCAGCAGCTTGTGGGGGACAGGGACCTACGAGCAGTACTTC. Protein: CASSLWGTGTYEQYF.

The chain has TRBV7-6 and TRBJ1-6, with D hard to call. Germline V lookup: CDR1 SGHVS, CDR2 FNYEAQ. This CDR3 spans 17 amino acids. Deletions cut 3 bases from V and 2 bases from J, with 14 bases between. The CDR3 nucleotides are TGTGCCAGCAGCTTGGCGGGGAGAATCACCTATAATTCACCCCTCCACTTT. It encodes CASSLAGRITYNSPLHF.